The 29 T cell receptor beta chains reported below all come from one sample, sequenced in a study of blood T cell repertoires in COVID-19. TCRdb's copy holds only in-frame clones and misses some; the assay was immunoSEQ multiplex PCR. The data show more than 200,000 clones, with around 86% seen just once and about 4.8% held by the top ten. The sequenced sample was peripheral blood. The receptors were gathered from a man between 50 and 59 years old with acute or convalescent COVID-19.

Of note for this clone: Germline and junction disagree at one end, which may indicate a read error. This sample includes further DNA sequences coding for the same CDR3. V is TRBV12-3 or TRBV12-4 and J is TRBJ1-2, with TRBD1 identical over 8 bases. The CDR3 runs 12 residues. The CDR3 protein is CASSRQGPGYTF. The CDR3 nucleotides are TGCGCCAGCAGTAGACAGGGGCCTGGCTACACCTTC.

The gene calls are TRBV19 and TRBJ2-1; 7 bases map to TRBD2. After removal of 7 bases from V and 8 bases from J, the junction contained 14 bases not matched to a gene. Looked up from germline, CDR1 is LNHDA and CDR2 is SQIVND (reference sequence). This CDR3 spans 15 amino acids. CDR3 amino acids: CASNRRTLGGDEQFF. The CDR3 DNA reads as TGTGCCAGTAATCGGAGGACCCTGGGGGGGGATGAGCAGTTCTTC.

This chain connects TRBV2 to TRBJ2-7; D gene uncertain. The V end lost 2 bases, the J end lost 1 base, and 9 bases lay between the germline ends. The CDR3 is 14 residues long. Per germline, CDR1 SNHLY and CDR2 FYNNEI. The CDR3 loop reads CASSERRGSYEQYF. As DNA, the CDR3 is TGTGCCAGCAGTGAACGGAGAGGTTCCTACGAGCAGTACTTC.

The chain links TRBV6-1 to TRBJ1-2, with D unclear. Germline-derived CDR1 and CDR2 are MNHNS and SASEGT. Trimming cost V 1 base and J 5 bases, with 5 bases left between them. This CDR3 comprises 12 residues. The CDR3 spells CASSEGVYGYTF. The CDR3 coding sequence is TGTGCCAGCAGTGAAGGAGTATATGGCTACACCTTC.

The J gene is TRBJ2-3, the V gene TRBV4-2; no clear D gene. Trimming removed 1 base from V and 0 bases from J, with 14 bases in between. The length of the CDR3 is 17 residues. Germline V gives CDR1 LGHNA, CDR2 YNFKEQ. CDR3 coding DNA: TGTGCCAGCAGCCAAGGTTCAGGCAACCCTAGCACAGATACGCAGTATTTT. Protein sequence: CASSQGSGNPSTDTQYF.

The J gene is TRBJ2-7, the V gene TRBV2; D is uncertain. V was trimmed by 0 bases and J by 0 bases, leaving 6 bases between them. This CDR3 comprises 14 residues. CDR1 and CDR2 from the germline V gene are SNHLY and FYNNEI. In DNA, the CDR3 is TGTGCCAGCAGTGAAGCTAGTAACTCCTACGAGCAGTACTTC. It translates to CASSEASNSYEQYF.

This rearrangement joins TRBV6-5 to TRBJ1-1, with D unresolved. Germline V CDR1 and CDR2: MNHEY, SVGAGI. This CDR3 has 12 amino acids. V was shortened by 7 bases and J by 1 base, with 7 bases between the two germline ends. Here the CDR3 DNA reads TGTGCCAGCAATGGGCAGAACACTGAAGCTTTCTTT. Its translation: CASNGQNTEAFF.

This clone was counted a single time. The chain recombines TRBV27 with TRBJ1-1, with a tentative D call TRBD1 (5 bases). The CDR3 is made up of 16 amino acids. The V gene lost 3 bases and the J gene lost 7 bases, with 21 bases spanning the gap. The germline gives CDR1 MNHEY, CDR2 SMNVEV (reference sequence). CDR3 coding DNA: TGTGCCAGCAGTTTCTCCCCAATAAGGGGCTGGGGTGAAGCTTTCTTT. It is translated as CASSFSPIRGWGEAFF.

This rearrangement joins TRBV5-1 to TRBJ2-1; 7 nucleotides agree with TRBD2. The CDR3 runs to 16 residues. Germline loops: CDR1 SGHRS, CDR2 YFSETQ. The V and J ends lost 4 bases and 0 bases, in that order; junction bases with no gene match: 7. CDR3 sequence reads: CASSTGAGSSYNEQFF. As DNA, the CDR3 is TGCGCCAGCAGCACTGGAGCGGGGAGCTCCTACAATGAGCAGTTCTTC.

The rearrangement uses TRBV11-2 and TRBJ1-1; D gene ambiguous. CDR3 size: 13 residues. Germline V CDR1 and CDR2: SGHAT, FQNNGV. Trimming took off 5 bases at V and 2 bases at J, with 9 bases between the two ends. CDR3 sequence reads: CASSGHINTEAFF. CDR3 sequence (DNA): TGTGCCAGCAGCGGTCACATTAACACTGAAGCTTTCTTT.

This chain uses TRBV10-3 with TRBJ2-3, with 8 bases that match TRBD1. This CDR3 has 13 residues. Germline loops: CDR1 ENHRY, CDR2 SYGVKD. The V gene end was trimmed by 6 bases and the J gene end by 3 bases; junction bases not matched to a gene: 2. The CDR3 here is CAIRTGGTDTQYF. The DNA for the CDR3 is TGTGCCATCAGAACAGGGGGTACAGATACGCAGTATTTT.

The gene calls are TRBV3-1 (or the pseudogene TRBV3-2) and TRBJ1-2; 8 nucleotides line up with TRBD1. With 2 bases clipped from V and 4 bases from J, the junction kept 6 bases outside the gene matches. This CDR3 comprises 15 residues. The germline gives CDR1 LGHDT, CDR2 YNNKEL (reference sequence). The CDR3 nucleotides read TGTGCCAGCAGCCAACGGACAGGGCCGTCCTATGGCTACACCTTC. Translation gives CASSQRTGPSYGYTF.

The chain is built from TRBV19 and TRBJ1-5; 9 bases are a match to TRBD1. V shed 9 bases, J shed 1 base, and the junction held 7 bases outside the gene matches. In germline, CDR1 is LNHDA, CDR2 SQIVND (reference sequence). The CDR3 has 15 residues. CDR3 coding DNA: TGTGCCAGCAGACAGGGGGTTAAGAGCAATCAGCCCCAGCATTTT. It yields the protein CASRQGVKSNQPQHF.

The chain joins TRBV5-1 to TRBJ2-7; D possibly corresponds to TRBD2 (6 bases). The V and J ends lost 4 bases and 5 bases respectively, with 16 bases between them. This CDR3 contains 14 residues. Per germline, CDR1 SGHRS and CDR2 YFSETQ. The CDR3 protein is CASSPGGVDDEQYF. The CDR3, as DNA: TGCGCCAGCAGCCCTGGCGGGGTGGATGACGAGCAGTACTTC.

The chain has TRBV6-5 and TRBJ2-3; 9 bases match TRBD2. The germline gives CDR1 MNHEY, CDR2 SVGAGI. The CDR3 has 15 amino acids. Trimming took 0 bases from V and 4 from J; bases not matched to a gene: 2. The CDR3 region has the DNA TGTGCCAGCAGTTACTCGGGACTAGCCCCAGATACGCAGTATTTT. As protein: CASSYSGLAPDTQYF.

This clone was detected only once. This rearrangement joins TRBV5-4 to TRBJ2-7; D is perhaps TRBD1 (6 bases). The V end was cut by 5 bases, the J end by 3 bases, with 18 bases between. Germline V gene sequence: CDR1 SGHNT, CDR2 YYREEE (reference sequence). CDR3 length equals 15 residues. Here the CDR3 reads CASSPGGLYLYEQYF. Written as DNA, the CDR3 is TGTGCCAGCAGTCCTGGGGGCCTCTACCTCTACGAGCAGTACTTC.

The chain couples TRBV4-1 to TRBJ1-3, with D perhaps TRBD1 (6 bases). V was shortened by 4 bases and J by 0 bases, with 16 bases between the two germline ends. Germline V gene sequence: CDR1 MGHRA, CDR2 YSYEKL. The CDR3 runs 17 residues. DNA for the CDR3: TGCGCCAGCAGCCTCCAGGGGCCCATGAGCTCTGGAAACACCATATATTTT. This encodes CASSLQGPMSSGNTIYF.

The chain is built from TRBV5-1 and TRBJ2-5, with D maybe TRBD1 (5 bases). Trimming took off 1 base at V and 5 bases at J, with 12 bases between the two ends. The CDR3 is made up of 14 amino acids. Germline V CDR1 and CDR2: SGHRS, YFSETQ. CDR3 nucleotide sequence: TGCGCCAGCAGCTTGAACCCTAGGGGCGAGACCCAGTACTTC. Its protein is CASSLNPRGETQYF.

This rearrangement joins TRBV19 to TRBJ1-1; tentatively, D is TRBD1 (5 bases). The CDR3 runs to 16 residues. The V gene lost 2 bases and the J gene lost 1 base, with 14 bases spanning the gap. Germline lookup yields CDR1 LNHDA and CDR2 SQIVND (reference sequence). CDR3 loop: CASSILRGRGNTEAFF. The CDR3 nucleotides are TGTGCCAGTAGTATACTACGAGGGAGGGGGAACACTGAAGCTTTCTTT.

The count of this clone is one. The chain links TRBV3-1 (or the pseudogene TRBV3-2) to TRBJ2-1, with 10 bases matching TRBD2. Germline V gene data show CDR1 as LGHDT and CDR2 as YNNKEL (reference sequence). This CDR3 has 17 amino acids. After removal of 2 bases from V and 5 bases from J, the junction contained 9 bases not matched to a gene. CDR3 protein: CASSQPWERGGNNEQFF. CDR3 nucleotides: TGTGCCAGCAGCCAACCTTGGGAGCGGGGGGGTAACAATGAGCAGTTCTTC.

V and J are TRBV12-3 or TRBV12-4 and TRBJ2-3; no definite D call. The CDR3 spans 13 residues. Trimming shortened V by 5 bases and J by 0 bases, and 6 bases separated the two germline ends. The DNA of the CDR3 is TGTGCCAGCAGTCTATCAAGCACAGATACGCAGTATTTT. This encodes CASSLSSTDTQYF.

As regards this clone: This sample also contains other DNA sequences that code for the same CDR3. The CDR3 nucleotides read TGTGCCACCAGCAGAGTGACAGGGGTGACGGATACGCAGTATTTT. This sequence encodes CATSRVTGVTDTQYF. The rearrangement uses TRBV15 and TRBJ2-3; TRBD1 aligns across 8 bases. This CDR3 is built from 15 residues. V shed 1 base, J shed 6 bases, and the junction held 6 bases outside the gene matches. CDR1 and CDR2 (germline): LNHNV, YYDKDF (reference sequence).

CDR3 residues: CASSPRSGGRGNQPQHF. CDR3 DNA sequence: TGTGCCAGCTCACCGCGGTCGGGGGGCAGAGGCAATCAGCCCCAGCATTTT. The gene calls are TRBV18 and TRBJ1-5; D possibly corresponds to TRBD1 (6 bases). Trimming removed 3 bases from V and 2 bases from J, with 17 bases in between. The CDR3 has 17 amino acids. Germline loops: CDR1 KGHSH, CDR2 LQKENI.

This clone turned up a few times. The chain uses TRBV27 and TRBJ1-1; D possibly corresponds to TRBD1 (6 bases). Germline assignment: CDR1 MNHEY and CDR2 SMNVEV (reference sequence). Trimming took off 9 bases at V and 1 base at J, with 12 bases between the two ends. The CDR3 is made up of 13 amino acids. The CDR3 sequence is CARDGQPNTEAFF. In nucleotides, the CDR3 is TGTGCCAGGGATGGACAGCCGAACACTGAAGCTTTCTTT.

This rearrangement joins TRBV12-5 to TRBJ1-2; D is unresolved. V was shortened by 0 bases and J by 7 bases, with 15 bases between the two germline ends. Germline CDR1 LGHNT, CDR2 FRNRAP. This CDR3 region has 15 residues. Here the CDR3 reads CASGLVLEEASGYTF. As DNA, the CDR3 is TGTGCTAGTGGTTTGGTACTAGAAGAAGCGTCTGGCTACACCTTC.

The V call is TRBV5-1, the J call TRBJ1-6; D is ambiguous. Germline assignment: CDR1 SGHRS and CDR2 YFSETQ. CDR3 length: 16 amino acids. Trimming took off 0 bases at V and 9 bases at J, with 16 bases between the two ends. This chain's CDR3 is CASSLGNRGGSSPLHF. The CDR3 nucleotides are TGCGCCAGCAGCTTGGGAAATCGGGGAGGAAGTTCACCCCTCCACTTT.

The chain employs TRBV27 and TRBJ1-1; 9 nucleotides align to TRBD1. The CDR3 totals 15 residues. V lost 0 bases and J lost 7; bases outside the gene matches: 6. CDR1 is MNHEY, CDR2 SMNVEV, per germline (reference sequence). CDR3 loop: CASSLSRDRVNEAFF. The CDR3 DNA follows: TGTGCCAGCAGTTTATCGCGGGACAGGGTCAATGAAGCTTTCTTT.

The chain has TRBV27 and TRBJ1-2; D remains unclear. The CDR3 contains 16 residues. Germline V gene lookup returns CDR1 MNHEY and CDR2 SMNVEV (reference sequence). The V end was cut by 8 bases, the J end by 5 bases, with 24 bases between. The chain's CDR3 is CASSFREHLGGYGYTF. CDR3 DNA: TGTGCCAGCTCTTTTAGAGAACACCTAGGAGGGTATGGCTACACCTTC.

CDR3 nucleotides: TGTGCCAGCAGTGAAGGTATCCAAGAGACCCAGTACTTC. Its translation is CASSEGIQETQYF. The V call is TRBV2, the J call TRBJ2-5; the D is unclear. The CDR3 is 13 amino acids. Germline CDR1 and CDR2: SNHLY and FYNNEI. Trimming took 1 base from V and 1 from J, leaving 4 bases between them.